Sequencing of this TCR beta chain was carried out in a study of OX40 agonist ivuxolimab in advanced cancers. Here immunoSEQ multiplex PCR was the method, and the copy in TCRdb shows in-frame clones only, minus some. The sample contains tens of thousands of clones, roughly nine tenths of which appear only once. Deletions cut 1 base from V and 0 bases from J, with 5 bases between. This CDR3 has 14 amino acids. Germline values: CDR1 SGHDT, CDR2 YYEEEE. This sequence joins TRBV5-6 and TRBJ1-3; unclear D gene. The sample in question was CD4+ or CD8+ T cells sorted from blood, obtained in a trial of the OX40 agonist ivuxolimab. The source is an adult with an advanced solid tumor such as melanoma, head and neck, liver or kidney cancer. The CDR3 DNA is TGTGCCAGCAGCTTGCCTCTCTCTGGAAACACCATATATTTT. Encoded protein: CASSLPLSGNTIYF.